The sequence of this TCR beta chain was determined in a study of lymphopenia after photon versus proton radiotherapy. The study's findings and limits: After the lymphocyte nadir, photon-treated repertoires showed oligoclonal expansion, especially of CD8+ Temra cells. Survival link was tested only in deceased patients; proton benefit remains a possibility. Proton therapy kept repertoires fairly stable, unlike photons, which gained effector/memory cells.

TCRdb keeps only in-frame clones here, not all; method: immunoSEQ multiplex PCR. The sample has 35,000 to 45,000 clones, around four fifths seen once. A word on this clone: Its antigen is currently unknown.

V was pared by 0 bases and J by 2 bases, with 5 bases of the junction left unmatched. The CDR3 runs 17 residues. Germline V gene lookup returns CDR1 LGHNA and CDR2 YNFKEQ. The chain joins TRBV4-2 to TRBJ2-3; TRBD2 aligns across 10 bases. This clonotype was obtained from a woman in her 70s with pancreatic cancer. Sequenced material: peripheral blood, taken from a patient treated with proton-based radiotherapy. The CDR3 nucleotides are TGTGCCAGCAGCCAAGAGGGGACTAGCGCAAACACAGATACGCAGTATTTT. This gives the protein CASSQEGTSANTDTQYF.